Presented here are 32 T cell receptor beta chains from one specimen sequenced in a study of blood T cells in healthy people across ages. Through a sample-barcoded 5' primer and a J-beta primer mix, a second PCR was run for roughly 7 to 11 cycles. TCRdb itself ran the 5' RACE reads through MiXCR, one entry per CDR3 protein. The repertoire holds 1.5 million to 2 million distinct CDR3 sequences, with around 50% as singletons. Sample: blood. These receptors came from a middle-aged woman in good health.

This chain joins TRBV7-6 and TRBJ2-5, with 7 bases matching TRBD1. The V gene end was trimmed by 2 bases and the J gene end by 5 bases; junction bases not matched to a gene: 5. The CDR3 consists of 14 residues. Per the germline V gene, CDR1 is SGHVS and CDR2 is FNYEAQ. The CDR3 bases are TGTGCCAGCAGCTTAATAGGACAGGCGGAGACCCAGTACTTC. It yields the protein CASSLIGQAETQYF.

The gene calls are TRBV27 and TRBJ2-6; 7 nucleotides agree with TRBD1. V was clipped by 2 bases and J by 4 bases; unmatched bases: 5. Per germline, CDR1 MNHEY and CDR2 SMNVEV (reference sequence). The length of the CDR3 is 16 residues. The chain's CDR3 is CASSLRTGPGANVLTF. DNA of the CDR3: TGTGCCAGCAGTTTACGGACAGGACCCGGGGCCAACGTCCTGACTTTC.

The V and J genes are TRBV28 and TRBJ1-2, with 9 bases matching TRBD1. The CDR3 sequence is 17 residues long. J lost 4 bases, V lost 4 bases, and 13 bases had no gene match. Germline CDR1 is MDHEN and CDR2 is SYDVKM. CDR3 sequence (DNA): TGTGCCAGCAGTTATGTACCTCCGGACAGGGGTGCCTATGGCTACACCTTC. Translation gives CASSYVPPDRGAYGYTF.

This chain uses TRBV7-3 with TRBJ2-2, with D perhaps TRBD2 (5 bases). CDR3 size: 15 residues. Trimming took off 5 bases at V and 1 base at J, with 11 bases between the two ends. Germline values: CDR1 SGHTA, CDR2 FQGTGA. In DNA, the CDR3 is TGTGCCAGCAGCCCCCGGGGAATGAACACCGGGGAGCTGTTTTTT. It specifies CASSPRGMNTGELFF. Based on the CDR3 plus reference TRBV7-3 and TRBJ2-2, the full variable domain is GAGVSQTPSNKVTEKGKYVELRCDPISGHTALYWYRQSLGQGPEFLIYFQGTGAADDSGLPNDRFFAVRPEGSVSTLKIQRTERGDSAVYLCASSPRGMNTGELFFGEGSRLTVL.

This clonotype was observed a few times. The gene calls are TRBV20-1 and TRBJ2-1, with 14 bases identical to TRBD2. The CDR3 sequence is 15 residues long. Germline V lookup: CDR1 DFQATT, CDR2 SNEGSKA (reference sequence). Losses at the gene ends were 3 bases for V and 10 bases for J; bases not matched to a gene: 8. CDR3 nucleotides: TGCAGTGCTAGGCCCGGGACTAGCGGGGGAGCAGAGCAGTTCTTC. Encoded protein: CSARPGTSGGAEQFF.

Regarding this clonotype: Since a much larger clone is just one base distant, this may be a read error. The genes are TRBV20-1 and TRBJ2-5; D possibly corresponds to TRBD2 (5 bases). CDR1 is DFQATT and CDR2 is SNEGSKA in the germline V gene (reference sequence). CDR3 length equals 15 residues. Trimming stripped 6 bases from V and 5 bases from J, with 22 bases between. In nucleotides, the CDR3 is TGCAGTGCCGCTCCTAAACGGGGAAGATGGGAGACCCAGTACTTC. This gives the protein CSAAPKRGRWETQYF.

V and J are TRBV24-1 and TRBJ2-1; no firm D call. V was trimmed by 0 bases and J by 3 bases, leaving 8 bases between them. The CDR3 sequence is 15 residues long. From germline, CDR1 is KGHDR and CDR2 SFDVKD. The CDR3 protein is CATSDLRAYYNEQFF. The CDR3 DNA reads TGTGCCACCAGTGATTTGCGGGCCTACTACAATGAGCAGTTCTTC.

This clonotype was seen just once. This chain links TRBV20-1 with TRBJ1-4; 10 bases are shared with TRBD1. V was pared by 2 bases and J by 11 bases, with 14 bases of the junction left unmatched. In germline, CDR1 is DFQATT, CDR2 SNEGSKA (reference sequence). This CDR3 region has 16 residues. DNA of the CDR3: TGCAGTGCTAGATCCGCTTCGACAGGGGGCTACGAGAAACTGTTTTTT. It specifies CSARSASTGGYEKLFF.

This chain uses TRBV4-3 with TRBJ2-1; 8 positions agree with TRBD2. The germline V gene encodes CDR1 LGHNA and CDR2 YSLEER. The CDR3 length is 15 residues. V shed 5 bases and J 4 bases; nucleotides not matched to a gene: 7. CDR3 bases: TGCGCCAGCAGCGATATGGCGGGGGGATACAATGAGCAGTTCTTC. Translating it yields CASSDMAGGYNEQFF.

This clonotype has just a few counts. The chain uses TRBV20-1 and TRBJ2-7, with 10 bases matching TRBD1. Germline V CDR1 and CDR2: DFQATT, SNEGSKA (reference sequence). The V gene end was trimmed by 5 bases and the J gene end by 3 bases; junction bases not matched to a gene: 10. There are 15 residues in the CDR3. DNA for the CDR3: TGCAGTGCTCGTAACCCCGGGACAGGGGACTACGAGCAGTACTTC. Protein product: CSARNPGTGDYEQYF.

Only a few counts were recorded for this clonotype. The CDR3 DNA sequence: TGCAGTGCCAGGACTAGCGGGGTCCAGGATACGCAGTATTTT. This encodes CSARTSGVQDTQYF. The chain recombines TRBV20-1 with TRBJ2-3; 12 bases are shared with TRBD2. Germline V CDR1 and CDR2: DFQATT, SNEGSKA (reference sequence). The CDR3 covers 14 residues. J gave up 6 bases and V 6 bases, and 7 bases lay outside the gene matches.

The V gene is TRBV6-1, the J gene TRBJ2-7; no clear D gene. V lost 4 bases and J lost 3, with 19 bases in between. CDR1 MNHNS and CDR2 SASEGT come from the germline V gene. This CDR3 region has 16 residues. CDR3 in amino acids: CASSATPPTTFYEQYF. CDR3 nucleotide sequence: TGTGCCAGCAGTGCAACTCCTCCTACCACTTTCTACGAGCAGTACTTC.

The rearrangement uses TRBV29-1 and TRBJ1-2; D unresolved. Germline values: CDR1 SQVTM, CDR2 ANQGSEA. Trimming shortened V by 0 bases and J by 2 bases, and 7 bases separated the two germline ends. This CDR3 has 13 residues. CDR3 nucleotides: TGCAGCGTTGAAGATGGACGGAACTATGGCTACACCTTC. This sequence encodes CSVEDGRNYGYTF.

This chain connects TRBV6-2 or TRBV6-3 to TRBJ2-1; 7 bases line up with TRBD1. The V gene's germline CDR1 is MNHEY and CDR2 SVGEGT. The CDR3 totals 15 residues. The trim removed 7 bases at V and 4 bases at J, leaving 10 bases unmatched. The CDR3 DNA reads as TGTGCCAGCAAGATCCCGGGACAGTTTTACAATGAGCAGTTCTTC. It specifies CASKIPGQFYNEQFF.

The chain couples TRBV2 to TRBJ2-7; unclear D gene. Matching the DNA end better, TRBJ2-5 makes the J call doubtful. The germline V gene encodes CDR1 SNHLY and CDR2 FYNNEI. This CDR3 is built from 14 residues. CDR3 in amino acids: CASAKGPLGETQYF. In nucleotides, the CDR3 is TGTGCCAGCGCTAAAGGACCCCTGGGAGAGACCCAGTACTTC.

This clonotype turned up a few times. Mismatch with germline at one junction end may stem from a read error. This chain connects TRBV27 to TRBJ2-7, with D perhaps given as TRBD1 or TRBD2 (5 bases each). Germline lookup yields CDR1 MNHEY and CDR2 SMNVEV (reference sequence). CDR3 length: 14 residues. In DNA, the CDR3 is TGTGCCAGCAGTATATCCGGGACGGACTACGAGCAGTACTTC. It translates to CASSISGTDYEQYF.

This clonotype has more than one count but fewer than ten. The chain is built from TRBV3-1 and TRBJ2-5, with a possible D match to TRBD2 (5 bases). V lost 4 bases and J 2 bases, leaving 14 bases between the germline ends. The CDR3 covers 15 residues. Germline CDR1 and CDR2: LGHDT and YNNKEL (reference sequence). CDR3 DNA: TGTGCCAGCAGCCCGGGCGGGTCCCCTCAAGAGACCCAGTACTTC. It yields the protein CASSPGGSPQETQYF.

The count of this clonotype is one. This chain joins TRBV6-2 or TRBV6-3 and TRBJ2-5, with D perhaps TRBD2 (6 bases). The length of the CDR3 is 16 residues. The germline V and J ends were trimmed by 2 bases and 3 bases, with 16 bases remaining between them. Germline loops: CDR1 MNHEY, CDR2 SVGEGT. This chain's CDR3 is CASSYGPRLVKETQYF. CDR3 nucleotide sequence: TGTGCCAGCAGTTACGGCCCGCGACTAGTAAAAGAGACCCAGTACTTC.

This clonotype turned up a few times. The gene calls are TRBV12-3 or TRBV12-4 and TRBJ2-1, with D hard to call. The CDR3 totals 12 residues. V gave up 7 bases and J gave up 6 bases, with 10 bases separating them. The CDR3 coding sequence is TGTGCCAGCATTAACGACGCCAATGAGCAGTTCTTC. Translation: CASINDANEQFF.

The table lists this clonotype with a few counts. This rearrangement joins TRBV7-9 to TRBJ2-5; weak D call: TRBD2 (5 bases). The CDR3 length is 14 residues. The V gene's germline CDR1 is SEHNR and CDR2 FQNEAQ (reference sequence). V lost 5 bases to trimming and J lost 3 bases, with 13 bases between them. In DNA form, the CDR3 reads TGTGCCAGCAGCCCGGACTCGTGGGAAGAGACCCAGTACTTC. Translated: CASSPDSWEETQYF.

Comment on this clonotype: A much larger clone sits a single nucleotide away, making a read error possible. V gene TRBV20-1 combines with J gene TRBJ2-3; D is possibly TRBD1 or TRBD2 (5 bases each). The CDR3 extends over 12 amino acids. CDR1 is DFQATT, CDR2 SNEGSKA, per germline (reference sequence). CDR3 sequence: CSATPGANTRYF. The CDR3 DNA reads TGCAGTGCCACCCCCGGGGCCAATACGCGGTATTTT.

V usage is TRBV6-5 and J usage is TRBJ2-7; D call uncertain. V was pared by 0 bases and J by 6 bases, with 9 bases between. The germline CDR1 and CDR2 sequences are MNHEY and SVGAGI. This CDR3 is 13 amino acids long. The CDR3 DNA is TGTGCCAGCAGTTACTCGATCAGTTCCGAGCAGTACTTC. Its protein is CASSYSISSEQYF.

This clonotype was recorded only once. The chain recombines TRBV27 with TRBJ1-1; 7 nucleotides agree with TRBD1. Trimming cost V 5 bases and J 0 bases; bases outside gene matches: 9. CDR1 and CDR2 from the germline V gene are MNHEY and SMNVEV (reference sequence). The CDR3 covers 16 residues. CDR3 nucleotides: TGTGCCAGCAGTGTTATCATGACAGGGTTGAACACTGAAGCTTTCTTT. Translating gives CASSVIMTGLNTEAFF.

In DNA form, the CDR3 reads TGTGCCAGCAGCTCGTTTCGAGCGCACCGGGACAGGCCCTACGAGCAGTACTTC. It codes for CASSSFRAHRDRPYEQYF. V usage is TRBV12-3 or TRBV12-4 and J usage is TRBJ2-7, with 8 nucleotides matching TRBD1. CDR3 size: 18 residues. V shed 6 bases, J shed 2 bases, and the junction held 18 bases outside the gene matches.

The chain has TRBV27 and TRBJ1-2; D is ambiguous. From germline, CDR1 is MNHEY and CDR2 SMNVEV (reference sequence). CDR3 length: 13 residues. V lost 7 bases and J lost 8, with 17 bases in between. CDR3 sequence: CASKEGGRRGYTF. The DNA for the CDR3 is TGTGCCAGCAAGGAGGGTGGGAGGAGAGGCTACACCTTC.

The chain recombines TRBV6-2 or TRBV6-3 with TRBJ2-1, with no clear D. Per the germline V gene, CDR1 is MNHEY and CDR2 is SVGEGT. V dropped 8 bases and J dropped 5 bases, with 10 bases sitting between them. This CDR3 is built from 12 residues. The CDR3 DNA reads TGTGCCAGCGCCAGGCAAAACAATGAGCAGTTCTTC. This codes for CASARQNNEQFF.

The rearrangement joins TRBV6-2 or TRBV6-3 to TRBJ2-5; D might be TRBD1 (5 bases). The J call may be faulty, since TRBJ2-7 better matches the DNA end. The germline V gene has CDR1 MNHEY and CDR2 SVGEGT. The CDR3 spans 16 residues. The CDR3 nucleotides are TGTGCCAGCAGTTACCCCGCTGGGGCAGGGAAATACGAGCAGTACTTC. Translated: CASSYPAGAGKYEQYF.

The V call is TRBV20-1, the J call TRBJ1-1; 8 bases fit TRBD1. This CDR3 spans 15 amino acids. Germline V lookup: CDR1 DFQATT, CDR2 SNEGSKA (reference sequence). V gave up 0 bases and J gave up 3 bases; unmatched junction bases: 6. As DNA, the CDR3 is TGCAGTGCTAGAGAACCAGGGGGCTGGGACACTGAAGCTTTCTTT. Translating it yields CSAREPGGWDTEAFF.

This clonotype has only a few counts. The chain uses TRBV20-1 and TRBJ2-7; 9 bases line up with TRBD1. Near its end, the DNA agrees better with TRBJ2-5, so the J call may be wrong. This CDR3 contains 13 residues. Per germline, CDR1 DFQATT and CDR2 SNEGSKA (reference sequence). The CDR3 nucleotides read TGCAGTGCCGCGACAGGGGGAGGCGAGACCCAGTACTTC. As protein: CSAATGGGETQYF.

Only one count was recorded for this clonotype. The chain links TRBV24-1 to TRBJ2-1, with TRBD2 matching 9 bases. The end of the DNA is better explained by TRBJ2-7, so the J call may be wrong. The V gene's germline CDR1 is KGHDR and CDR2 SFDVKD. This CDR3 is built from 17 residues. The DNA of the CDR3 is TGTGCCACCAGTGATTTCACGGCGGGGGGGCGTTTATATGAGCAGTACTTC. Translation gives CATSDFTAGGRLYEQYF.

The rearrangement joins TRBV6-6 to TRBJ1-4, with 7 bases that match TRBD1. The CDR3 consists of 15 residues. Germline assignment: CDR1 MNHNY and CDR2 SVGAGI (reference sequence). V was clipped by 2 bases and J by 4 bases; unmatched bases: 4. CDR3 DNA: TGTGCCAGCAGTTACGTGGGACAGTTTAATGAAAAACTGTTTTTT. It codes for CASSYVGQFNEKLFF.

This clonotype was seen only a few times. The chain couples TRBV4-3 to TRBJ2-5; D gene uncertain. The germline gives CDR1 LGHNA, CDR2 YSLEER. The CDR3 totals 13 residues. Trimming cost V 2 bases and J 2 bases, with 6 bases left between them. CDR3 amino acids: CASSQMIQETQYF. CDR3 sequence (DNA): TGCGCCAGCAGCCAAATGATACAAGAGACCCAGTACTTC.